This T cell receptor (beta chain) was captured in a study of chemoradiotherapy in HPV16-positive cancers. Per the germline V gene, CDR1 is SEHNR and CDR2 is FQNEAQ (reference sequence). The CDR3 consists of 15 residues. V was cut by 5 bases and J by 5 bases, with 18 bases left in between. Data came from immunoSEQ multiplex PCR; TCRdb stores just in-frame clones and leaves some out. The sample lists some 10,000 clones, less than 75% seen once, with around 10% in the top ten. The clonotype was recovered from a human donor with HPV-associated anogenital cancer. Material: tumor tissue, obtained from a patient who underwent chemoradiotherapy. The J gene is TRBJ2-5, the V gene TRBV7-9; D uncertain. The CDR3 DNA sequence: TGTGCCAGCAGCCGTGGGCCCGGTCGAGTGGAGACCCAGTACTTC. Its translation: CASSRGPGRVETQYF. Using reference TRBV7-9 and TRBJ2-5 for the parts outside the CDR3, the full variable domain is DTGVSQNPRHKITKRGQNVTFRCDPISEHNRLYWYRQTLGQGPEFLTYFQNEAQLEKSRLLSDRFSAERPKGSFSTLEIQRTEQGDSAMYLCASSRGPGRVETQYFGPGTRLLVL.